The rows below give T cell receptor beta chains drawn from one sample of a study of cytomegalovirus exposure and HLA in healthy donors. Data came from immunoSEQ multiplex PCR; TCRdb stores just in-frame clones and leaves some out. The data show 20,000 to 25,000 clones, over 75% seen once. Sequencing was carried out using PBMCs. These receptors were taken from a man in his 60s in good health and CMV-seronegative. Each CDR3 is given without its conserved first and last residue. Fields, in order: V gene, J gene, CDR3 protein.

>TRBV27|TRBJ1-5
ASSRVHSNQPQH
>TRBV30|TRBJ1-6
AWSVGDSLNSPLH
>TRBV2|TRBJ2-1
ASSISSVSNERF
>TRBV27|TRBJ2-5
ASSLQGARGAETQY
>TRBV7-9|TRBJ1-2
ASSPGTVEGYT
>TRBV5-8|TRBJ2-7
ASRPRDRVPYEQY
>TRBV7-2|TRBJ2-5
ASSSGSLRETQY
>TRBV2|TRBJ2-7
ASSGIVTRVGVRTYEQY
>TRBV18|TRBJ1-5
ASSPTGEREPQH
>TRBV18|TRBJ2-3
ASSLTSGTDGTDTQY
>TRBV27|TRBJ2-3
ATSPPGTSGAATQY
>TRBV2|TRBJ2-5
ASMRRGLAEETQY
>TRBV6-5|TRBJ1-1
ASSYQGGLEGTEAF
>TRBV7-6|TRBJ2-5
ASSLDLRKETQY
>TRBV11-1|TRBJ2-2
ASSSPWGGELF
>TRBV25-1|TRBJ2-7
ASSGTGGNSYEQY
>TRBV6-5|TRBJ1-1
ASRKETGRTEAF
>TRBV9|TRBJ1-1
ASSGDRAGNTEAF
>TRBV27|TRBJ2-7
ASGQGGNEQY
>TRBV7-2|TRBJ1-2
ASSVTGNDYGYT
>TRBV28|TRBJ2-5
ASSPRGGFGEQY
>TRBV30|TRBJ1-1
AWSTGGVEAF
>TRBV7-9|TRBJ1-4
ASSSSEKLF
>TRBV29-1|TRBJ2-1
SATGLAGGYNEQF
>TRBV4-3|TRBJ1-1
ASSQDSQERSVNTEAF
>TRBV19|TRBJ2-7
ASREGTGGDYEQY
>TRBV5-1|TRBJ1-1
ASSLQGSVSNEAF
>TRBV18|TRBJ2-1
ASSRGILLRDEQF
>TRBV6-4|TRBJ1-2
ASSRRGGYGYT
>TRBV11-1|TRBJ2-1
ASSPAGTLKNNEQF
>TRBV27|TRBJ2-7
ASSFGLAGAYEQY
>TRBV28|TRBJ2-7
ASSLWLNSYEQY
>TRBV2|TRBJ2-2
ASRRGLAGGVTGELF
>TRBV18|TRBJ2-4
ASSPPGGKNIQY
>TRBV2|TRBJ1-3
ASTRTGGGNTIY
>TRBV6-5|TRBJ2-7
ASRTGPISSHEQY
>TRBV7-9|TRBJ1-6
ASSLVSAGGSPLH
>TRBV30|TRBJ1-3
AWGGRGIAGNTIY
>TRBV19|TRBJ2-1
ASSIGPSGTDNEQF
>TRBV18|TRBJ1-2
ASSPRSGANLYGYP
>TRBV5-1|TRBJ1-5
ASSLTGGDQPQH
>TRBV9|TRBJ2-5
ASNPSGSWGTQY
>TRBV5-1|TRBJ1-2
ASSLGTGESNGYT
>TRBV5-4|TRBJ2-1
ASSPGQDLYNEQF
>TRBV7-9|TRBJ2-1
ASSTPPVGGYNEQF
>TRBV7-6|TRBJ2-7
ASSLDRGYEQY
>TRBV6-5|TRBJ1-1
ASSYSWLDRDTEAF
>TRBV11-2|TRBJ2-7
ASRVADGYEQY
>TRBV13|TRBJ2-5
ASSPNRLAGVGIQY
>TRBV5-6|TRBJ2-7
ASSLRKSGGYEQY
>TRBV7-9|TRBJ1-3
ASSFGKGNTIY
>TRBV6-1|TRBJ1-2
ASEMGPANYGYT
>TRBV7-2|TRBJ2-5
ASSLTPGVETQY
>TRBV6-6|TRBJ1-4
ASSPGQGATNEKLF
>TRBV2|TRBJ1-3
ASSPDRASSGNTIY
>TRBV27|TRBJ1-3
ASSFSGSGNTIY
>TRBV30|NA
AWEGTGGAYEQY